A selection of T cell receptor beta chains follows, all from one sample in a study of T cell responses to AZD1222 COVID-19 vaccine. This table comes from immunoSEQ multiplex PCR, and its TCRdb copy is limited to in-frame clones, with some not included. The top ten hold about 4.8% of the sample, which has 95,000 to 110,000 clones, roughly 88% seen once. Sequences were derived from peripheral blood, sampled on day 0 of AZD1222 vaccination. The receptors were gathered from an adult in good health. Both conserved end residues are part of each CDR3. D genes are given only for firm matches. Size is omitted from some rows. Given values are once, few, many or a class for expanded clones.

DNA: TGCGCCAGCAGCCAAGGTACGGACCCTTCGACTGACCTCTATGGCTACACCTTC
CDR3: CASSQGTDPSTDLYGYTF
size: -
J: TRBJ1-2
D: -
V: TRBV4-1

DNA: TGTGCCAGCAGCCTACCGGTGCCCCAGCATTTT
CDR3: CASSLPVPQHF
size: -
J: TRBJ1-5
D: -
V: TRBV6-4

DNA: TGCGCCAGCCATGCTGGCGGGCAGGGCTATGGCTACACCTTC
CDR3: CASHAGGQGYGYTF
size: -
J: TRBJ1-2
D: -
V: TRBV5-1

DNA: TGTGCCAGCAGCCAAACCAAGGTGTCCAGGTCACCCCTCCACTTT
CDR3: CASSQTKVSRSPLHF
size: once
J: TRBJ1-6
D: -
V: TRBV4-2

DNA: TGTGCCAGCAGCCAAGGGTGGGTGAACACTGAAGCTTTCTTT
CDR3: CASSQGWVNTEAFF
size: -
J: TRBJ1-1
D: -
V: TRBV3-1/TRBV3-2

DNA: TGTGCCAGCAGTCAGGTGACTAGCGGGGGCTACGAGCAGTACTTC
CDR3: CASSQVTSGGYEQYF
size: -
J: TRBJ2-7
D: TRBD2
V: TRBV2

DNA: TGTGCCAGCAGTCCGAGAGGTGATAATAATTCACCCCTCCACTTT
CDR3: CASSPRGDNNSPLHF
size: -
J: TRBJ1-6
D: -
V: TRBV27

DNA: TGTGCCAGCTCACAGCGGGAAAAGCCCCAGCATTTT
CDR3: CASSQREKPQHF
size: -
J: TRBJ1-5
D: -
V: TRBV18

DNA: TGTGCCAGCAGCCAAGAGGACGGCACCGTCACCAACCTCGCAACTAATGAAAAACTGTTTTTT
CDR3: CASSQEDGTVTNLATNEKLFF
size: once
J: TRBJ1-4
D: -
V: TRBV4-2

DNA: TGTGCCAGCAGTGAAGGGTTGCGGGAGACCCAGTACTTC
CDR3: CASSEGLRETQYF
size: -
J: TRBJ2-5
D: -
V: TRBV2

DNA: TGTGCCAGCAGTTTGACTGGGGCAGGGATTGAAGCTTTCTTT
CDR3: CASSLTGAGIEAFF
size: -
J: TRBJ1-1
D: -
V: TRBV27

DNA: TGTGCCATCAGTGAGTCAACAGGCATGAACACTGAAGCTTTCTTT
CDR3: CAISESTGMNTEAFF
size: -
J: TRBJ1-1
D: -
V: TRBV10-3

DNA: TGTGCCAGCAGCGTCCTTAGCACAGATACGCAGTATTTT
CDR3: CASSVLSTDTQYF
size: -
J: TRBJ2-3
D: -
V: TRBV7-2

DNA: TGTGCCAGCAGACGAGGGGGGACCGGGGAGCTGTTTTTT
CDR3: CASRRGGTGELFF
size: -
J: TRBJ2-2
D: -
V: TRBV3-1/TRBV3-2

DNA: TGTGCCAGCAGCTTCCAGGGCTCATCAGATACGCAGTATTTT
CDR3: CASSFQGSSDTQYF
size: -
J: TRBJ2-3
D: -
V: TRBV5-4

DNA: TGTGCCAGTAGTACTACCAAGGTTGCGGGGGCCAACAATGAGCAGTTCTTC
CDR3: CASSTTKVAGANNEQFF
size: -
J: TRBJ2-1
D: -
V: TRBV19

DNA: TGTGCCAGCAGCTTACTCCGAAAGATTCAAGAGACCCAGTACTTC
CDR3: CASSLLRKIQETQYF
size: -
J: TRBJ2-5
D: -
V: TRBV7-6

DNA: TGCGCCAGCAGCCAAGATGGGGGGGCTAACAATCAGCCCCAGCATTTT
CDR3: CASSQDGGANNQPQHF
size: -
J: TRBJ1-5
D: -
V: TRBV4-3

DNA: TGTGCCAGCAGTTACTCGATTTACCACTTGGAGGGGCAGTTCTTC
CDR3: CASSYSIYHLEGQFF
size: -
J: TRBJ2-1
D: -
V: TRBV6-2/TRBV6-3

DNA: TGTGCCACCAGCCGCCGGATAATAGCCGCACGTGATACGCAGTATTTT
CDR3: CATSRRIIAARDTQYF
size: once
J: TRBJ2-3
D: -
V: TRBV15

DNA: TGTGCCAGCAGCTTAAGGGGGTCTGGAAACACCATATATTTT
CDR3: CASSLRGSGNTIYF
size: -
J: TRBJ1-3
D: -
V: TRBV13

DNA: TGTGCCAGCAGTGATTTTGACAGGGGTCAGCCCCAGCATTTT
CDR3: CASSDFDRGQPQHF
size: -
J: TRBJ1-5
D: TRBD1
V: TRBV2

DNA: TGTGCCAGCAGCTTTTATCGGGGAGGGGATACGCAGTATTTT
CDR3: CASSFYRGGDTQYF
size: -
J: TRBJ2-3
D: TRBD2
V: TRBV5-6

DNA: TGTGCCAGCAGCCGTTCCGGTACGTGGGCTGCTGAAGCTTTCTTT
CDR3: CASSRSGTWAAEAFF
size: -
J: TRBJ1-1
D: -
V: TRBV3-1/TRBV3-2

DNA: TGTGCCTGGGGCGGTTCGGGGGGGCCCGAGCAGTACTTC
CDR3: CAWGGSGGPEQYF
size: -
J: TRBJ2-7
D: TRBD2
V: TRBV28

DNA: TGTGCCAGTAGTATAGAACCAGGGAGAGGCTACACCTTC
CDR3: CASSIEPGRGYTF
size: -
J: TRBJ1-2
D: -
V: TRBV19

DNA: TGTGCCAGCAGTTTAAACAGCCATGGCTACACCTTC
CDR3: CASSLNSHGYTF
size: -
J: TRBJ1-2
D: -
V: TRBV12-3/TRBV12-4

DNA: TGCGCCAGCAGCTTGGCCTACAGGGAGAACACTGAAGCTTTCTTT
CDR3: CASSLAYRENTEAFF
size: -
J: TRBJ1-1
D: -
V: TRBV5-1

DNA: TGTGCCAGTAGACAGGGATACTCTGGAAACACCATATATTTT
CDR3: CASRQGYSGNTIYF
size: -
J: TRBJ1-3
D: -
V: TRBV19

DNA: TGTGCCAGTAATCTTCCCGGGACAGGGGGATCACCCCTCCACTTT
CDR3: CASNLPGTGGSPLHF
size: few
J: TRBJ1-6
D: TRBD1
V: TRBV19

DNA: TGTGCCAGCAGCCAAGACTCGGTGGAACTTAATGAAAAACTGTTTTTT
CDR3: CASSQDSVELNEKLFF
size: -
J: TRBJ1-4
D: -
V: TRBV3-1/TRBV3-2

DNA: TGTGCCAGCAGCTTCGGAAAGGGGCGCGGTGAAAAACTGTTTTTT
CDR3: CASSFGKGRGEKLFF
size: -
J: TRBJ1-4
D: -
V: TRBV5-4

DNA: TGTGCCAGTAGTGAGACAGGGGCTGGAAACACCATATATTTT
CDR3: CASSETGAGNTIYF
size: -
J: TRBJ1-3
D: TRBD1
V: TRBV19

DNA: TGTGCCAGCAGCCCATCCCGTTTTGACGGGGAGCTGTTTTTT
CDR3: CASSPSRFDGELFF
size: -
J: TRBJ2-2
D: -
V: TRBV7-8

DNA: TGTGCCAGCAGCCTAGACCCCACAGGGGACCACGAGCAGTACTTC
CDR3: CASSLDPTGDHEQYF
size: -
J: TRBJ2-7
D: TRBD1
V: TRBV13

DNA: TGTGCCACCAGCAGAGACACGGAGACCCAGTACTTC
CDR3: CATSRDTETQYF
size: -
J: TRBJ2-5
D: -
V: TRBV15

DNA: TGTGCCAGCACCGACGGTACGAACACTGAAGCTTTCTTT
CDR3: CASTDGTNTEAFF
size: -
J: TRBJ1-1
D: -
V: TRBV3-1/TRBV3-2

DNA: TGTGCCAGCAGCCAGGGGGGCCCCGACGAGCAGTACTTC
CDR3: CASSQGGPDEQYF
size: -
J: TRBJ2-7
D: -
V: TRBV3-1/TRBV3-2

DNA: TGTGCCAGCAGCAGCCGGGGGGGAGACTTCGAGCAGTACTTC
CDR3: CASSSRGGDFEQYF
size: -
J: TRBJ2-7
D: TRBD2
V: TRBV4-2

DNA: TGTGCCTGGAGTAGGACGACAGGGAAGTTTGGCTACACCTTC
CDR3: CAWSRTTGKFGYTF
size: -
J: TRBJ1-2
D: TRBD1
V: TRBV30

DNA: TGTGCCAGCAGGAACTATTACAGGGCTGGGTACGAGCAGTACTTC
CDR3: CASRNYYRAGYEQYF
size: -
J: TRBJ2-7
D: -
V: TRBV6-5

DNA: TGTGCCAGCAGCTTAGGGGAAGAAGGGGATCAGCCCCAGCATTTT
CDR3: CASSLGEEGDQPQHF
size: -
J: TRBJ1-5
D: -
V: TRBV7-2

DNA: TGCGCCAGCAGCCTCAAAGCCCCAAATGGTCCCCAAAGGGGCGGGGACGGCAACACTGAAGCTTTCTTT
CDR3: CASSLKAPNGPQRGGDGNTEAFF
size: few
J: TRBJ1-1
D: -
V: TRBV23-1